This TCR beta chain was retrieved from a study of CD8 T cells in Susac syndrome. Purification of the CD8+ and CD4+ T cells relied on negative isolation, and TEMRA cells underwent FACS enrichment. Reverse transcription of about 0.45 to 1 ug RNA used random hexamers. TCRdb processed the immunoSEQ multiplex PCR reads anew with MiXCR; each CDR3 protein has one entry. The table includes approximately 68,000 distinct CDR3 sequences, roughly 95% detected once. CDR1 and CDR2 (germline): LNHDA, SQIVND (reference sequence). CDR3 length: 15 amino acids. V dropped 5 bases and J dropped 3; count of bases not matched to a gene: 7.

What was sequenced was CD8+ T cells from PBMCs. The rearrangement links TRBV19 to TRBJ2-3; 8 nucleotides agree with TRBD2. The sequence derives from a human donor with multiple sclerosis. CDR3 in amino acids: CASSSTSAMTDTQYF. Here the CDR3 DNA reads TGTGCCAGTAGTTCGACTAGCGCGATGACAGATACGCAGTATTTT.